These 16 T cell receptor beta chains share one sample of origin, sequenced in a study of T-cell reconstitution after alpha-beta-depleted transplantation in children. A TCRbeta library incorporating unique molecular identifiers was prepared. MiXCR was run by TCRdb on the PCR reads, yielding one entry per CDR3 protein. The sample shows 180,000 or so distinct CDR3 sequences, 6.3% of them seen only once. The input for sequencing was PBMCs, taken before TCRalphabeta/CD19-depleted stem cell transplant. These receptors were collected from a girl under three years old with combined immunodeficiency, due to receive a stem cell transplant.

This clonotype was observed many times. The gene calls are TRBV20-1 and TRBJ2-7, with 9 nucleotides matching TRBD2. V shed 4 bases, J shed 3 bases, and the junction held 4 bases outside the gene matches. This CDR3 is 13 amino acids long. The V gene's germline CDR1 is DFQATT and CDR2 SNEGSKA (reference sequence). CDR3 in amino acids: CSATGLAFYEQYF. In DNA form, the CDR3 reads TGCAGTGCTACGGGACTAGCCTTCTACGAGCAGTACTTC.

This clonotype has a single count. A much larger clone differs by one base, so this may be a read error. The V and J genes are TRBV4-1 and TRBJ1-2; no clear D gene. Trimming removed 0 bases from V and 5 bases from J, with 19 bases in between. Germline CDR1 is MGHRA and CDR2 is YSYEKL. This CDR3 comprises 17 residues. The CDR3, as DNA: TGCGCCAGCAGCCAAGACCAGCAGAGCGGACTTGGGTATGGCTACACCTTC. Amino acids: CASSQDQQSGLGYGYTF.

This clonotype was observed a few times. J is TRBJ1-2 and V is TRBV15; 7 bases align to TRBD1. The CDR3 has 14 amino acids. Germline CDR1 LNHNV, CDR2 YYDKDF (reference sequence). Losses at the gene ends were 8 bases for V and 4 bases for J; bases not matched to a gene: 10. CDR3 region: CATCQGDLGYGYTF. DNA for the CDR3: TGTGCCACCTGCCAGGGGGACCTGGGCTATGGCTACACCTTC.

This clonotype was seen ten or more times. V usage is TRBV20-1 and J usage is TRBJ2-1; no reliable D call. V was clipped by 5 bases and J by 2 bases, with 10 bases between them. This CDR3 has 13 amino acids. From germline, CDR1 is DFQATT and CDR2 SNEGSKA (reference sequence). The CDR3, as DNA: TGCAGTGCTGTTGGGATACCCTACAATGAGCAGTTCTTC. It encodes CSAVGIPYNEQFF.

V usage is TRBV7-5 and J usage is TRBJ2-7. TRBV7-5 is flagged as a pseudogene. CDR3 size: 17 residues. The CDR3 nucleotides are TGTGTTTCTCTGCCTGCTGCCAATCGATCGCAGAACCACGAGCAGTACTTC. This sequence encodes CVSLPAANRSQNHEQYF.

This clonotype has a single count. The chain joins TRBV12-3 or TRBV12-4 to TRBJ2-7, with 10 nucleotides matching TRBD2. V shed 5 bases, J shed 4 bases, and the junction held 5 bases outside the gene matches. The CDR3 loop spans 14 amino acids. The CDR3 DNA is TGTGCCAGCAGTCCGATAGCGGGAGGATACGAGCAGTACTTC. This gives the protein CASSPIAGGYEQYF.

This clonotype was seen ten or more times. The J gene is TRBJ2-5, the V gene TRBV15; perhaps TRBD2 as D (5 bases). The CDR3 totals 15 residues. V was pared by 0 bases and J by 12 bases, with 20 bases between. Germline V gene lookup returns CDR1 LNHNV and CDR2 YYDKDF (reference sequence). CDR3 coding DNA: TGTGCCACCAGCAGAGATCGCGGCCTAGGCCTAGCAGAGTACTTC. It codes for CATSRDRGLGLAEYF. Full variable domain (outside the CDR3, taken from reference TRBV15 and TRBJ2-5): DAMVIQNPRYQVTQFGKPVTLSCSQTLNHNVMYWYQQKSSQAPKLLFHYYDKDFNNEADTPDNFQSRRPNTSFCFLDIRSPGLGDTAMYLCATSRDRGLGLAEYFGPGTRLLVL.

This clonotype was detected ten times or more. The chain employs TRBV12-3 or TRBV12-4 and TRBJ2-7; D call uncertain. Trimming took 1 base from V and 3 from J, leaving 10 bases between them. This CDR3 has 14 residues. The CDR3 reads CASSLVLGYYEQYF. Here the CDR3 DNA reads TGTGCCAGCAGTTTAGTCTTAGGCTACTACGAGCAGTACTTC.

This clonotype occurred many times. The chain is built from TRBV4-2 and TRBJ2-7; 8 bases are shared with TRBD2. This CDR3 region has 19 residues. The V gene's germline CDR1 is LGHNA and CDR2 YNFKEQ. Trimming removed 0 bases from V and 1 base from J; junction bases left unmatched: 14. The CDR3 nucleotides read TGTGCCAGCAGCCAAGAGGGAGGTGTTTTATTAGCGGGGTCCTACGAGCAGTACTTC. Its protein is CASSQEGGVLLAGSYEQYF.

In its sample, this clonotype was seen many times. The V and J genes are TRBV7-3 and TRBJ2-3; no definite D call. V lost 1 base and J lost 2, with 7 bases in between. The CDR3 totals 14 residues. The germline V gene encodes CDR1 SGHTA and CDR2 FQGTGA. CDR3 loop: CASSLMASTDTQYF. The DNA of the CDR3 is TGTGCCAGCAGCTTAATGGCATCCACAGATACGCAGTATTTT. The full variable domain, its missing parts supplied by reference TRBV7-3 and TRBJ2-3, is GAGVSQTPSNKVTEKGKYVELRCDPISGHTALYWYRQSLGQGPEFLIYFQGTGAADDSGLPNDRFFAVRPEGSVSTLKIQRTERGDSAVYLCASSLMASTDTQYFGPGTRLTVL.

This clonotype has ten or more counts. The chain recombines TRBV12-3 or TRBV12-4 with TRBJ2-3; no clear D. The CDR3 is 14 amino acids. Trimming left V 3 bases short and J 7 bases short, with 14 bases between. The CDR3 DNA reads TGTGCCAGCAGTTTTTCTATCTCCCACTATACGCAGTATTTT. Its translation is CASSFSISHYTQYF.

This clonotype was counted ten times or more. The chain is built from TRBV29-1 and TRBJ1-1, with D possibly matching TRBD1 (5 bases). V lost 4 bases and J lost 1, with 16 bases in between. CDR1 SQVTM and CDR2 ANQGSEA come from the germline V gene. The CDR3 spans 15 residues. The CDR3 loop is CSVVFQGSGNTEAFF. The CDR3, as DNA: TGCAGCGTTGTTTTCCAGGGTTCGGGGAACACTGAAGCTTTCTTT.

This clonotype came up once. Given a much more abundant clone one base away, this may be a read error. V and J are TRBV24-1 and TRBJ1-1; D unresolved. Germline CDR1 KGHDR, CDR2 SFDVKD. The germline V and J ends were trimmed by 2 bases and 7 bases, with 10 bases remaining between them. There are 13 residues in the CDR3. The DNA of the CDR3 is TGTGCCACCAGTGATTACTTACGTATTGAAGCTTTCTTT. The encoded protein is CATSDYLRIEAFF.

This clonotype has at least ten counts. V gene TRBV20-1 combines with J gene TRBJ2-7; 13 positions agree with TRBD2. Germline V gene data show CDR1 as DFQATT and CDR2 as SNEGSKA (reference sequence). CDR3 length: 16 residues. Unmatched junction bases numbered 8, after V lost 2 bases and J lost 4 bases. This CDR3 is CSARQKTSGGLYEQYF. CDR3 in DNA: TGCAGTGCTAGACAAAAGACTAGCGGGGGGTTATACGAGCAGTACTTC.

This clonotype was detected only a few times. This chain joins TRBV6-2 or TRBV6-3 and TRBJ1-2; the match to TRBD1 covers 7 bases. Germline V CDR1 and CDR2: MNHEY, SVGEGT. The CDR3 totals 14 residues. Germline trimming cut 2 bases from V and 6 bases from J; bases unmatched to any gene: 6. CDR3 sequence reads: CASSYGTVLDGYTF. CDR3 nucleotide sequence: TGTGCCAGCAGTTACGGGACAGTTCTAGATGGCTACACCTTC.

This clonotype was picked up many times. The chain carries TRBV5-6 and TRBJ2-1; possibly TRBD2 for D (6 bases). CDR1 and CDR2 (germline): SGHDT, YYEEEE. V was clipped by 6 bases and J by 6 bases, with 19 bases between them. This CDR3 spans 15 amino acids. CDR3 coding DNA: TGTGCCAGCACCGGGGGAGCGAGATCCCTCAATGAGCAGTTCTTC. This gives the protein CASTGGARSLNEQFF.